The 3 T cell receptor beta chains below come from one sample, sequenced in a study of tumor-infiltrating lymphocytes in primary liver carcinoma. Germline DNA was extracted alongside blood RNA, which was obtained from unsorted whole blood. Researchers generated TCR beta cDNA from approximately 520 ng of total RNA, relying on a constant-region primer. Investigators got TCR beta libraries out of three nested multiplex PCR rounds, done with slightly modified ARM-PCR. Primers for the first two PCR rounds were TRBV1-TRBV30 forward primers and a C-beta reverse primer (roughly 10 cycles per round). In TCRdb, the multiplex PCR reads were re-called with MiXCR into one record per CDR3 protein. The table includes roughly 330,000 distinct CDR3 sequences, less than 70% detected once. The sequenced material came from peripheral blood. The receptors originated from a man between 35 and 55 years old with primary liver carcinoma and hepatitis B virus infection.

A word on this clonotype: This likely comes from a read error, as the CDR3 has no conserved phenylalanine or tryptophan at its end. The chain uses TRBV28 and TRBJ2-6; D might be TRBD1 (6 bases). The V gene's germline CDR1 is MDHEN and CDR2 SYDVKM. The CDR3 extends over 15 amino acids. V lost 5 bases and J lost 2, with 10 bases in between. The CDR3, as DNA: TGTGCCAGCAGTGTAACAGGGACTGGGGCCAACGTCCTGACTCTC. Amino acid sequence: CASSVTGTGANVLTL.

This rearrangement joins TRBV12-3 or TRBV12-4 to TRBJ1-5; the D is unclear. The CDR3 contains 13 residues. Trimming removed 3 bases from V and 7 bases from J, with 10 bases in between. In nucleotides, the CDR3 is TGTGCCAGCAGTTTCTCCGAGGACCAGCCCCAGCATTTT. Its protein is CASSFSEDQPQHF.

The chain has TRBV11-2 and TRBJ1-1; weak D call: TRBD1 (5 bases). The CDR3 has 14 residues. Germline V gene lookup returns CDR1 SGHAT and CDR2 FQNNGV. The V end was cut by 4 bases, the J end by 7 bases, with 16 bases between. The CDR3, as DNA: TGTGCCAGCAGCTCCGGGGGACCATACATTGAAGCTTTCTTT. Translated, it gives CASSSGGPYIEAFF.